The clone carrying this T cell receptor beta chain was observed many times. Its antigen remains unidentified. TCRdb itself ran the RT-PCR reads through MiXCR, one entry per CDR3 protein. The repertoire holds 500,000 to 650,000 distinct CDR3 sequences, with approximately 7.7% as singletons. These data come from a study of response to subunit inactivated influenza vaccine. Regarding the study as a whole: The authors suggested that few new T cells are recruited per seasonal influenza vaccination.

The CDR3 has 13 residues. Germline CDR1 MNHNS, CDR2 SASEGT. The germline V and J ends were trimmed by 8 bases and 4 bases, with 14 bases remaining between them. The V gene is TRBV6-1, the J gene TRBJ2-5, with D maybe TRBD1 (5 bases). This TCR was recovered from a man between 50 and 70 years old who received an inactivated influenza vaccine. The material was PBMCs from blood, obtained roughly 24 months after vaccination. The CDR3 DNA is TGTGCCAGCCAGACAAGCAGGGTAGAGACCCAGTACTTC. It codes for CASQTSRVETQYF.